This entry lists 18 T cell receptor beta chains sequenced from one sample in a study of T cells after yellow fever vaccination. MiXCR was run by TCRdb on the 5' RACE reads, yielding one entry per CDR3 protein. Of more than 10,000 distinct CDR3 sequences in the sample, nearly 5% are singletons; the top ten hold 51%. Specimen: PBMCs, either bulk or a sorted T-cell subset (CD4+, CD8+, memory, or dextramer-sorted; not recorded which), collected 45 days after the yellow fever booster vaccination. The receptors were gathered from a man aged 25 to 40 who received the YFV17D yellow fever vaccine.

This clonotype was counted ten times or more. The chain carries TRBV5-4 and TRBJ2-5, with 7 bases identical to TRBD2. Germline V gene data show CDR1 as SGHNT and CDR2 as YYREEE (reference sequence). The CDR3 is 18 amino acids. The ends lost 2 bases at V and 4 bases at J; junction bases unmatched: 17. In DNA, the CDR3 is TGTGCCAGCAGCTTTCGCGGGGCTAGCGGAGCTTTGGTAGAGACCCAGTACTTC. As protein: CASSFRGASGALVETQYF. Looking up the rest from reference TRBV5-4 and TRBJ2-5 gives the full variable domain: ETGVTQSPTHLIKTRGQQVTLRCSSQSGHNTVSWYQQALGQGPQFIFQYYREEENGRGNFPPRFSGLQFPNYSSELNVNALELDDSALYLCASSFRGASGALVETQYFGPGTRLLVL.

The chain recombines TRBV20-1 with TRBJ2-5, with TRBD2 matching over 9 bases. The J segment lost 4 bases and the V segment lost 7 bases, leaving 19 bases of the junction unmatched. CDR1 DFQATT and CDR2 SNEGSKA come from the germline V gene (reference sequence). CDR3 length: 17 residues. CDR3 sequence reads: CSGPAAGGRGFAETQYF. The CDR3 nucleotides are TGCAGTGGCCCCGCCGCGGGCGGGAGGGGTTTTGCAGAGACCCAGTACTTC.

This clonotype was detected ten times or more. This chain joins TRBV12-3 or TRBV12-4 and TRBJ2-7; D possibly corresponds to TRBD2 (5 bases). V was clipped by 3 bases and J by 3 bases, with 12 bases between them. The CDR3 has 14 residues. The CDR3 DNA reads TGTGCCAGCAGTTTCCGGGGAAGCGACTACGAGCAGTACTTC. Translation: CASSFRGSDYEQYF.

This clonotype was counted at least ten times. The rearrangement joins TRBV20-1 to TRBJ2-1, with D possibly matching TRBD1 (5 bases). CDR1 and CDR2 (germline): DFQATT, SNEGSKA (reference sequence). This CDR3 has 11 amino acids. The V and J ends lost 4 bases and 7 bases respectively, with 8 bases between them. CDR3 residues: CSATYRNEQFF. CDR3 in DNA: TGCAGTGCTACGTACAGGAATGAGCAGTTCTTC.

This clonotype has at least ten counts. J is TRBJ2-5 and V is TRBV27; TRBD2 is a possible D gene (7 bases). V lost 5 bases, J lost 5 bases, and 15 bases lay in between. Germline CDR1 reads MNHEY; CDR2 reads SMNVEV (reference sequence). The CDR3 extends over 14 amino acids. The CDR3 loop reads CASSPRTRGETQYF. In DNA form, the CDR3 reads TGTGCCAGCAGTCCCAGGACTAGGGGGGAGACCCAGTACTTC.

This clonotype showed up many times. The V call is TRBV20-1, the J call TRBJ1-6, with TRBD1 matching 9 bases. CDR1 DFQATT and CDR2 SNEGSKA come from the germline V gene (reference sequence). The CDR3 sequence is 14 residues long. V trimming: 5 bases; J trimming: 10 bases; junction bases outside the gene matches: 9. CDR3 nucleotide sequence: TGCAGTGCTTCCCCGGGACAGGGCTCCTCACCCCTCCACTTT. Its protein is CSASPGQGSSPLHF.

The sample holds many counts of this clonotype. This sequence joins TRBV27 and TRBJ2-7, with D perhaps matching TRBD2 (6 bases). Trimming cost V 6 bases and J 4 bases, with 19 bases left between them. CDR3 size: 15 residues. Per germline, CDR1 MNHEY and CDR2 SMNVEV (reference sequence). The CDR3 sequence is CASRRSGTVYYEQYF. In DNA, the CDR3 is TGTGCCAGCAGGAGGTCCGGGACTGTGTATTACGAGCAGTACTTC.

The table lists this clonotype with many counts. The chain recombines TRBV6-4 with TRBJ2-4; 8 positions agree with TRBD1. The CDR3 consists of 19 residues. With 5 bases clipped from V and 0 bases from J, the junction kept 15 bases outside the gene matches. Germline V gene data show CDR1 as MRHNA and CDR2 as SNTAGT. CDR3 residues: CASSHRGQATPLAKNIQYF. CDR3 nucleotides: TGTGCCAGCAGTCACAGGGGACAGGCGACCCCTTTAGCCAAAAACATTCAGTACTTC.

At least ten counts were recorded for this clonotype. The V gene is TRBV21-1, the J gene TRBJ2-5; the table gives TRBD1 as D, unverified against the DNA. TRBV21-1 is classified as a pseudogene. The CDR3 contains 15 residues. The CDR3 DNA follows: TGTGCCAGCAGCCCCAGGGGGGGGGAACGGGAGACCCAGTACTTC. Protein: CASSPRGGERETQYF.

This clonotype has ten or more counts. This chain joins TRBV28 and TRBJ1-5; no clear D gene. The CDR3 is 14 amino acids. The ends were cut back, 6 bases at V and 11 bases at J, with 20 bases in the middle. Germline V gives CDR1 MDHEN, CDR2 SYDVKM. The CDR3 is CASRAGGSVAAQHF. The CDR3 nucleotides read TGTGCCAGCAGAGCCGGTGGCAGCGTAGCAGCCCAGCATTTT.

This clonotype showed up many times. The CDR3 sequence is CSASRGQGNQPQHF. CDR3 coding DNA: TGCAGTGCTAGTAGGGGGCAGGGCAATCAGCCCCAGCATTTT. J is TRBJ1-5 and V is TRBV20-1; 7 bases align to TRBD1. The CDR3 loop spans 14 amino acids. After removal of 3 bases from V and 2 bases from J, the junction contained 4 bases not matched to a gene. Germline CDR1 and CDR2: DFQATT and SNEGSKA (reference sequence).

For this clonotype: Relative to the germline gene, one junction end is altered; a read error may explain this. The genes are TRBV12-3 or TRBV12-4 and TRBJ2-1; D not resolved. This CDR3 spans 18 amino acids. The CDR3 DNA follows: TGTGCCCGCAGAACCACGCAATCAGTCCCAAAACGTTACAATGAGCAGTTCTTC. Amino acid sequence: CARRTTQSVPKRYNEQFF.

This clonotype was seen repeatedly, ten times or more. The rearrangement uses TRBV29-1 and TRBJ2-7, with no clear D. The V gene lost 4 bases and the J gene lost 5 bases, with 12 bases spanning the gap. The germline gives CDR1 SQVTM, CDR2 ANQGSEA. CDR3 length: 12 residues. In DNA form, the CDR3 reads TGCAGCGTTGTGGGGTCTTATCACGAGCAGTACTTC. Amino acid sequence: CSVVGSYHEQYF.

This clonotype was detected ten times or more. The J gene is TRBJ2-1, the V gene TRBV9; TRBD2 matches at 8 bases. The CDR3 length is 15 residues. Germline V lookup: CDR1 SGDLS, CDR2 YYNGEE. With V trimmed by 7 bases and J by 4 bases, 10 bases remained unmatched. The DNA for the CDR3 is TGTGCCAGCGGCCCTGTAGCGGGGAGTTACAATGAGCAGTTCTTC. Residues: CASGPVAGSYNEQFF.

This clonotype was picked up many times. The rearrangement joins TRBV9 to TRBJ2-1; 7 positions agree with TRBD1. The CDR3 has 16 residues. V lost 3 bases and J lost 0; bases outside the gene matches: 6. Germline V gene data show CDR1 as SGDLS and CDR2 as YYNGEE. CDR3 sequence: CASSARQGRSYNEQFF. The CDR3 nucleotides are TGTGCCAGCAGCGCTCGACAGGGCCGCTCCTACAATGAGCAGTTCTTC.

This clonotype occurred many times. The rearrangement uses TRBV29-1 and TRBJ2-1; D is perhaps TRBD1 (6 bases). V was pared by 6 bases and J by 8 bases, with 11 bases between. The CDR3 has 11 amino acids. CDR1 is SQVTM, CDR2 ANQGSEA, per germline. This CDR3 reads CSVGRGYEQFF. DNA of the CDR3: TGCAGCGTGGGCAGGGGCTATGAGCAGTTCTTC.

This clonotype showed up many times. The genes are TRBV10-3 and TRBJ1-1, with D unresolved. Per the germline V gene, CDR1 is ENHRY and CDR2 is SYGVKD. V shed 0 bases and J shed 3 bases, with 5 bases lying between them. The CDR3 loop spans 13 amino acids. CDR3 DNA: TGTGCCATCAGTGAGTCAAGGGACACTGAAGCTTTCTTT. Protein sequence: CAISESRDTEAFF.

This clonotype was found many times. V and J are TRBV20-1 and TRBJ2-7; D is unclear. Germline V CDR1 and CDR2: DFQATT, SNEGSKA (reference sequence). CDR3 length: 14 residues. V was shortened by 1 base and J by 1 base, with 11 bases between the two germline ends. Here the CDR3 reads CSARGHLSSYEQYF. The CDR3 DNA sequence: TGCAGTGCTAGAGGACATCTTTCTTCCTACGAGCAGTACTTC.